The entry that follows covers one T cell receptor beta chain sequence. Antigen: not known. Sequence at one end of the junction differs from germline and may be a read error. Selection for sequencing was limited to patients who had shown CD8+CD57+ cell expansion by flow cytometry. This sample stems from a study of CD8+CD57+ T cells in acquired aplastic anemia. Study overall: Average DNA yield from sorted CD4+ and CD8+ cells was approximately 3 ug. Study-wide points: Patients and controls shared twenty-nine CD8+ CDR3 sequences, highly expressed in patients. For CD8+ Simpson's diversity, patients and controls showed no significant difference.

Genomic DNA constituted the template upon which TCR beta VDJ and CDR3 profiling was performed. TCRdb analysed the reads with MiXCR anew, one entry per CDR3 protein. The table lists some 150,000 distinct CDR3 sequences, roughly 48% of them singletons, with about 1% in the top ten. The CDR3 contains 11 residues. The V gene's germline CDR1 is DFQATT and CDR2 SNEGSKA (reference sequence). The source of this sequence is a human donor with aplastic anemia. Sequenced input: sorted CD4+, CD8+, or CD8+CD57+ T cells (not recorded which) from PBMCs. The J gene is TRBJ2-1, the V gene TRBV20-1; D possibly uses TRBD1 or TRBD2 (5 bases each). The CDR3 DNA reads as TGCAGTGTTAGAGGGTCGGCAGGGCTGTTCTTT. Residues: CSVRGSAGLFF.